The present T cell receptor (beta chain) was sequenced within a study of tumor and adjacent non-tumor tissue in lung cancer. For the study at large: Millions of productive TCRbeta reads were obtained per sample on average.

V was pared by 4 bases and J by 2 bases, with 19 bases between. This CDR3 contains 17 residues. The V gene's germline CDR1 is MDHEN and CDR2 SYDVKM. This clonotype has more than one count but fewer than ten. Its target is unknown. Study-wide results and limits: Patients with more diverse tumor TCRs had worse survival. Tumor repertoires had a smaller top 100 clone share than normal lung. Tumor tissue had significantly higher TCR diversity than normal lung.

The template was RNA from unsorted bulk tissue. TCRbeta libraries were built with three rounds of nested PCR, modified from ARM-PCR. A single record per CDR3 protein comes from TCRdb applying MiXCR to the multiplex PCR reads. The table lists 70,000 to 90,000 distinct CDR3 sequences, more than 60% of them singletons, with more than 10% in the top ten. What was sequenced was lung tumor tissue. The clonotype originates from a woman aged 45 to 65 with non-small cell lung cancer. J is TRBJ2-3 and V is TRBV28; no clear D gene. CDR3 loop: CASSSSKWGEPTDTQYF. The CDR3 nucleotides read TGTGCCAGCAGTTCCTCGAAGTGGGGTGAGCCCACAGATACGCAGTATTTT.